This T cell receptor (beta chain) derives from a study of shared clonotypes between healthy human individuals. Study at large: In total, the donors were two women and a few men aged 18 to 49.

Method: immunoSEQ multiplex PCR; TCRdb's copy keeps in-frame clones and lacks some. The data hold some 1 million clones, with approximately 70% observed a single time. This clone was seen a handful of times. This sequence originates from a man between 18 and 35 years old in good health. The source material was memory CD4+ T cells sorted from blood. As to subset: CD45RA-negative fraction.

The chain's CDR3 is CASRVGANTEAFF. The CDR3 DNA follows: TGTGCCAGTAGGGTTGGGGCGAACACTGAAGCTTTCTTT. The chain uses TRBV19 and TRBJ1-1; D is perhaps TRBD1 (5 bases). The V end was cut by 6 bases, the J end by 1 base, with 9 bases between. The CDR3 is made up of 13 amino acids. Per germline, CDR1 LNHDA and CDR2 SQIVND (reference sequence).